This is a list of T cell receptor beta chains from one sample in a study of shared clonotypes between healthy human individuals. Profiling relied on immunoSEQ multiplex PCR, and the TCRdb table lists in-frame clones only, not all of them. Of around 1.1 million clones listed, approximately 80% are singletons. Sequenced sample: memory CD4+ T cells from PBMCs. Receptor source: a man between 18 and 35 years old in good health. Some clones in this sample may be carry-over from other donors' samples. Both conserved end residues are part of each CDR3. D genes are given only for firm matches. Clone size is not always given. Where it is, it says once, few, many or a class for expanded clones.

v_call,d_call,clone_size,j_call,cdr3_nt,cdr3_aa
TRBV27,NA,NA,TRBJ2-3,TGTGCCAGCAAGGATACAGACCCAGATACGCAGTATTTT,CASKDTDPDTQYF
TRBV5-4,TRBD1,NA,TRBJ1-2,TGTGCCAGCAGCACCACAACAGGGGGCGCATTTGGCTACACCTTC,CASSTTTGGAFGYTF
TRBV29-1,TRBD1,NA,TRBJ2-6,TGCAGCGTTGGAGGAAAAAGAGGGGGCCCCTCCTCTGGGGCCAACGTCCTGACTTTC,CSVGGKRGGPSSGANVLTF
TRBV7-8,TRBD2,NA,TRBJ2-1,TGTGCCAGCAGCTTTCTAGCGGGAGTCAATGAGCAGTTCTTC,CASSFLAGVNEQFF
TRBV7-7,NA,NA,TRBJ1-1,TGTGCCAGCAGCTTAGCTGGGAACACTGAAGCTTTCTTT,CASSLAGNTEAFF
TRBV6-5,NA,NA,TRBJ1-2,TGTGCCAGCAGTTACATCCTACAGGCCAGGGGCCATGGCTACACCTTC,CASSYILQARGHGYTF
TRBV4-2,NA,NA,TRBJ2-3,TGTGCCAGCAGCCAAGAGGGATGGACTGTAAGCGATACGCAGTATTTT,CASSQEGWTVSDTQYF
TRBV28,NA,NA,TRBJ1-2,TGTGCCAGCAGTTCTATTACAGGGAATGGCTACACCTTC,CASSSITGNGYTF
TRBV5-1,TRBD1,many,TRBJ2-7,TGCGCCAGCAGCTTTACGCCGGGACAGGGGGCTTCGCGGGAGCAGTACTTC,CASSFTPGQGASREQYF
TRBV19,NA,NA,TRBJ2-5,TGTGCCAGCGGGGAACAAGAGACCCAGTACTTC,CASGEQETQYF
TRBV4-2,TRBD2,few,TRBJ2-7,TGTGCCAGCAGCCAAGGGACTAGCGGGAGGAGGAGCGACGAGCAGTACTTC,CASSQGTSGRRSDEQYF
TRBV7-9,NA,NA,TRBJ1-2,TGTGCCAGCAGCTTAAGGGGGGGGCCCCTAAACTATGGCTACACCTTC,CASSLRGGPLNYGYTF
TRBV5-1,NA,NA,TRBJ2-1,TGCGCCAGCAGCTTGGCCACGGAGAGCTCCTACAATGAGCAGTTCTTC,CASSLATESSYNEQFF
TRBV7-7,NA,NA,TRBJ2-3,TGTGCCAGCAGCTCAGGACCCTCAGCGCGTACGCAGTATTTT,CASSSGPSARTQYF
TRBV7-2,TRBD2,NA,TRBJ2-5,TGTGCCAGCAGCTTGACTAGCGGGAGTGGAGAGACCCAGTACTTC,CASSLTSGSGETQYF
TRBV7-2,TRBD2,NA,TRBJ2-7,TGTGCCAGCAGCTTCATAGCGGGAGGTAATGGGGCCTACGAGCAGTACTTC,CASSFIAGGNGAYEQYF
TRBV10-3,TRBD1,few,TRBJ1-5,TGTGCCATCAGTGAAGGGGGCCTCAATCAGCCCCAGCATTTT,CAISEGGLNQPQHF
TRBV25-1,NA,NA,TRBJ1-1,TGTGCCAGCAGTGACTCCGGGACTCGCAAACGGGGCACTGAAGCTTTCTTT,CASSDSGTRKRGTEAFF
TRBV7-2,NA,NA,TRBJ2-1,TGTGCCAGCAGCTTAGCGGTCGGGAGATACAATGAGCAGTTCTTC,CASSLAVGRYNEQFF
TRBV7-3,TRBD2,NA,TRBJ2-2,TGTGCCAGCAGCGCAACTAGCGAAACCGGGGAGCTGTTTTTT,CASSATSETGELFF
TRBV5-6,NA,NA,TRBJ1-2,TGTGCCAGCAGCCACCCCCGGAGCGGAGGCTACACCTTC,CASSHPRSGGYTF
TRBV11-2,TRBD1,NA,TRBJ2-7,TGTGCCAGCAGCGAGCAACAGGGGGCGCGGGAGCAGTACTTC,CASSEQQGAREQYF
TRBV18,NA,NA,TRBJ1-1,TGTGCCAGCTCACCCAGCCCGCTGAACACTGAAGCTTTCTTT,CASSPSPLNTEAFF
TRBV5-5,NA,NA,TRBJ1-1,TGTGCCAGCAGCTTGGCAGGTAGGGGAACGGAGGTTACTGAAGCTTTCTTT,CASSLAGRGTEVTEAFF
TRBV5-4,NA,NA,TRBJ2-6,TGTGCCAGCAGCCGGGTCGGAGCGTCTGGGGCCAACGTCCTGACTTTC,CASSRVGASGANVLTF
TRBV27,NA,NA,TRBJ2-7,TGTGCCAGCAGTTCCCCTTATTACGAGCAGTACTTC,CASSSPYYEQYF
TRBV29-1,NA,NA,TRBJ1-2,TGCAGCGTTGTTGCTCGGGACACTTCCTTGGAGGGCTACACCTTC,CSVVARDTSLEGYTF
TRBV5-1,TRBD1,NA,TRBJ1-4,TGCGCCAGCAGCCCCCAGGGGGCGGATGAAAAACTGTTTTTT,CASSPQGADEKLFF
TRBV9,TRBD2,NA,TRBJ2-7,TGTGCCAGCAGCGATACCGGGACTAGCGGGATCTACGAGCAGTACTTC,CASSDTGTSGIYEQYF
TRBV5-4,NA,NA,TRBJ2-7,TGTGCCAGCAGCTTGGGGCAGTCGGCCTACGAGCAGTACTTC,CASSLGQSAYEQYF
TRBV6-1,NA,few,TRBJ1-4,TGTGCCAGCAGTGAAAGGGGAGAGGCAAAACTGTTTTTT,CASSERGEAKLFF
TRBV28,NA,NA,TRBJ1-5,TGTGCCAGCAGTTTAGCGGGTCAGCCCCAGCATTTT,CASSLAGQPQHF
TRBV18,NA,few,TRBJ2-5,TGTGCCAGCTCACCCCAGGCAGAGACCCAGTACTTC,CASSPQAETQYF
TRBV7-3,TRBD1,NA,TRBJ2-5,TGTGCCAGCAGCGGTGGACAGGGAGAGACCCAGTACTTC,CASSGGQGETQYF
TRBV1,NA,NA,TRBJ2-2,TGCACCAGCAGCCATTGGCCGAGACCAACCGGGGAGCTGTTTTTT,CTSSHWPRPTGELFF
TRBV7-9,TRBD1,NA,TRBJ1-1,TGTGCCAGCAGCTTCTCAGGGGGACCCACTGAAGCTTTCTTT,CASSFSGGPTEAFF
TRBV11-2,NA,NA,TRBJ1-2,TGTGCCAGCAGCGCCACCTGGGATGGCTACACCTTC,CASSATWDGYTF
TRBV7-9,NA,NA,TRBJ2-1,TGTGCCAGCAGTCGTACGGTGAGCTCCTACAATGAGCAGTTCTTC,CASSRTVSSYNEQFF
TRBV28,NA,once,TRBJ2-5,TGTGCCAGCACTCTGGGGGGACAGCAAGAGACCCAGTACTTC,CASTLGGQQETQYF
TRBV9,TRBD2,NA,TRBJ2-7,TGTGCCAGCAGCTCCTCGGGCCACCCAATTAGCGGGATGTACGAGCAGTACTTC,CASSSSGHPISGMYEQYF
TRBV28,TRBD1,NA,TRBJ2-3,TGTGCCAGCAAAACCGGGACAGGGTACACAGATACGCAGTATTTT,CASKTGTGYTDTQYF
TRBV5-1,TRBD1,NA,TRBJ1-2,TGCGCCAGCAGCTTGGGTCAGGGGACAGATGGCTACACCTTC,CASSLGQGTDGYTF
TRBV28,NA,NA,TRBJ2-3,TGTGCCAGCAGGCCGGGCCATCAAAGGACAGATACGCAGTATTTT,CASRPGHQRTDTQYF
TRBV28,NA,few,TRBJ2-7,TGTGCCAGCAGTTATACTAGATTGCACGAGCAGTACTTC,CASSYTRLHEQYF
TRBV4-2,TRBD2,NA,TRBJ2-7,TGTGCCAGCAGCCAAGACCCCCCGGGACTAGGGCGCGGCGAGCAGTACTTC,CASSQDPPGLGRGEQYF
TRBV4-1,NA,few,TRBJ1-5,TGCGCCAGCAGCCAAACCCCATTTGTGGGCAATCAGCCCCAGCATTTT,CASSQTPFVGNQPQHF
TRBV29-1,NA,NA,TRBJ2-1,TGCAGCGTTGTTCATTACTCCTACAATGAGCAGTTCTTC,CSVVHYSYNEQFF
TRBV27,NA,NA,TRBJ1-5,TGTGCCAGCAGTTTCGACGGGAATCAGCCCCAGCATTTT,CASSFDGNQPQHF
TRBV5-1,TRBD1,NA,TRBJ2-5,TGCGCCAGCAGCCCGCGGACAGGGGAGGAGACCCAGTACTTC,CASSPRTGEETQYF
TRBV7-8,TRBD2,NA,TRBJ2-1,TGTGCCAGCAAAGGCGCGAGGGCTAGCGGGAGGCGGGAGCAGTTCTTC,CASKGARASGRREQFF
TRBV6-5,TRBD2,NA,TRBJ2-1,TGTGCCAGCAGTGGGACTAGCGGGACAACAATGAAGCAGTTCTTC,CASSGTSGTTMKQFF
TRBV30,NA,NA,TRBJ2-3,TGTGCCTGGAGTGTGGGGGTCCTGGCAGATACGCAGTATTTT,CAWSVGVLADTQYF